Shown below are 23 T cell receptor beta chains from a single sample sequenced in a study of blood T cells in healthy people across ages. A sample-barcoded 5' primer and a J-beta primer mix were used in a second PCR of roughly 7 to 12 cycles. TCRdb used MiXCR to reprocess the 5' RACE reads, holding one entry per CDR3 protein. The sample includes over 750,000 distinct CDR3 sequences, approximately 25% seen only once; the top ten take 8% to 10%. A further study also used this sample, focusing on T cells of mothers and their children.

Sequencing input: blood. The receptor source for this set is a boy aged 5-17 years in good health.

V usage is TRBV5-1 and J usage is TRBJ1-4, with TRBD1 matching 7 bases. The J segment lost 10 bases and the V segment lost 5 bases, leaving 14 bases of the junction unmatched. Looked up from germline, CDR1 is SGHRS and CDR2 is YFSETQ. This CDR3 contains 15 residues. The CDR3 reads CASRPETGKVGKLFF. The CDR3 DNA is TGCGCCAGCAGACCGGAGACAGGGAAAGTAGGAAAACTGTTTTTT. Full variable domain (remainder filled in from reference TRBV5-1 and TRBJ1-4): KAGVTQTPRYLIKTRGQQVTLSCSPISGHRSVSWYQQTPGQGLQFLFEYFSETQRNKGNFPGRFSGRQFSNSRSEMNVSTLELGDSALYLCASRPETGKVGKLFFGSGTQLSVL.

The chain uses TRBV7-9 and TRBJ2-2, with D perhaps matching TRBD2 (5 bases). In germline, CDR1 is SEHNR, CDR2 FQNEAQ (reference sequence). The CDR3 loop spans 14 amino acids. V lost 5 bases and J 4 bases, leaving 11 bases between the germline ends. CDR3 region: CASSPWESTGELFF. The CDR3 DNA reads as TGTGCCAGCAGCCCTTGGGAGTCCACCGGGGAGCTGTTTTTT.

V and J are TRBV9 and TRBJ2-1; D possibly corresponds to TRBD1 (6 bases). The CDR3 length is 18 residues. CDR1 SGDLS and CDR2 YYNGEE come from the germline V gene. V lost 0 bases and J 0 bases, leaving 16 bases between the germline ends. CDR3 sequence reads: CASSVALPDSLSYNEQFF. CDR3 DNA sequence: TGTGCCAGCAGCGTAGCCCTACCGGACAGTCTCTCCTACAATGAGCAGTTCTTC. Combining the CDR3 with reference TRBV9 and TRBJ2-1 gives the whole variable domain DSGVTQTPKHLITATGQRVTLRCSPRSGDLSVYWYQQSLDQGLQFLIQYYNGEERAKGNILERFSAQQFPDLHSELNLSSLELGDSALYFCASSVALPDSLSYNEQFFGPGTRLTVL.

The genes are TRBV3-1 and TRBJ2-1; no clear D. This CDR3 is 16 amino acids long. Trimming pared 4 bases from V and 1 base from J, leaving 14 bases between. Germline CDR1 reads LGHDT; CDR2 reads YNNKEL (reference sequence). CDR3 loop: CASSLPLAESYNEQFF. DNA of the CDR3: TGTGCCAGCAGCCTGCCCTTAGCTGAGTCCTACAATGAGCAGTTCTTC.

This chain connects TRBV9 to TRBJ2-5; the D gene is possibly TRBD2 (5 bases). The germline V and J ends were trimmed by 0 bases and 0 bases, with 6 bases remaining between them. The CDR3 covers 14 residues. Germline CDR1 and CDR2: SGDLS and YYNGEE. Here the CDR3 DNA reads TGTGCCAGCAGCGTAGGGACTTACCAAGAGACCCAGTACTTC. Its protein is CASSVGTYQETQYF.

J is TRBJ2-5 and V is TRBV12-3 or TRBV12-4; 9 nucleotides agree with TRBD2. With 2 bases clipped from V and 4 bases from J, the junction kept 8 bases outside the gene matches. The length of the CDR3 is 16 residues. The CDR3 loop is CASSLIGTSYRETQYF. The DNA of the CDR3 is TGTGCCAGCAGTTTAATCGGGACTAGCTATCGAGAGACCCAGTACTTC.

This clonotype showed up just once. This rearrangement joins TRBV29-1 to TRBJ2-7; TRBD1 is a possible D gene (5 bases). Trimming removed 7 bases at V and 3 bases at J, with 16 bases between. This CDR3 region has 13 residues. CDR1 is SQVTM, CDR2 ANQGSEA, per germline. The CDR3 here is CSALLDKGYEQYF. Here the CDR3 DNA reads TGCAGCGCCCTCCTGGACAAGGGCTACGAGCAGTACTTC.

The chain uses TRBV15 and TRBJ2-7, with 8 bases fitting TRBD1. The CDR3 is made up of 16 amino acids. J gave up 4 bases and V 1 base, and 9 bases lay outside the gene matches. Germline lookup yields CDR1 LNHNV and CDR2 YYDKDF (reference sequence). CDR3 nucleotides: TGTGCCACCAGCAGAGTTCCGGGACAGGAACTATACGAGCAGTACTTC. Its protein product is CATSRVPGQELYEQYF.

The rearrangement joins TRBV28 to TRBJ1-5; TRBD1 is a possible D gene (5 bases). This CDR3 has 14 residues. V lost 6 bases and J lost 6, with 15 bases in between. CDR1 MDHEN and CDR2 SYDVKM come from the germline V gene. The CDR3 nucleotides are TGTGCCAGCAGACCGACAGATCGAGCTCAGCCCCAGCATTTT. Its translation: CASRPTDRAQPQHF.

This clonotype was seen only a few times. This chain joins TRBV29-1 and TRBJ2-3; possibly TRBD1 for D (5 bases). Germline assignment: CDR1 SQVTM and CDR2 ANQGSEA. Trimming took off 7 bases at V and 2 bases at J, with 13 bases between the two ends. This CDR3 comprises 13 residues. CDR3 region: CSGKGVLTDTQYF. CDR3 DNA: TGCAGCGGAAAAGGGGTCCTCACAGATACGCAGTATTTT.

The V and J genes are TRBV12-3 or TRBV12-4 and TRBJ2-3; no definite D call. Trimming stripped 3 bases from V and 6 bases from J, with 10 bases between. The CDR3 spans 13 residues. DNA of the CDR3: TGTGCCAGCAGTTTCTGGGTTGCGGATACGCAGTATTTT. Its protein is CASSFWVADTQYF.

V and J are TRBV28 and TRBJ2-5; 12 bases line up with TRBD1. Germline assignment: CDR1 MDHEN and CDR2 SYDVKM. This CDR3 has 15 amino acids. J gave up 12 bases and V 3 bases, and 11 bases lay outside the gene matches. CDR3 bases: TGTGCCAGCAGTTTCACCGGGACAGGGGGCGCATATGAGTACTTC. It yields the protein CASSFTGTGGAYEYF.

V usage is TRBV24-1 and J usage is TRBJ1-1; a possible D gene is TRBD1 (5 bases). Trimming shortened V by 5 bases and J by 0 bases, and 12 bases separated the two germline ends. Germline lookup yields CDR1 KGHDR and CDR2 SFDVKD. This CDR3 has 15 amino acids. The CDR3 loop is CATSAWGVLNTEAFF. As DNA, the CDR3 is TGTGCCACCAGTGCCTGGGGGGTGTTGAACACTGAAGCTTTCTTT.

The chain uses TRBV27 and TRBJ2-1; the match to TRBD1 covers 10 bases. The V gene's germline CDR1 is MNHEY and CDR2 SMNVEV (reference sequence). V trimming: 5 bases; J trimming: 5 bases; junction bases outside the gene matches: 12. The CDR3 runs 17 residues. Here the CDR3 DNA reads TGTGCCAGCAGTCTCCGTTCTTTCGGGACAGGGGACAATGAGCAGTTCTTC. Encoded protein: CASSLRSFGTGDNEQFF.

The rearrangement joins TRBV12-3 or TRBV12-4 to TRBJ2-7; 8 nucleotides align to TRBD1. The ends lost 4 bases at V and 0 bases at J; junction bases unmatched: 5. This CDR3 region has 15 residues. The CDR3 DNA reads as TGTGCCAGCAGTTCATCAGGGGGCGCCTCCTACGAGCAGTACTTC. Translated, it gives CASSSSGGASYEQYF.

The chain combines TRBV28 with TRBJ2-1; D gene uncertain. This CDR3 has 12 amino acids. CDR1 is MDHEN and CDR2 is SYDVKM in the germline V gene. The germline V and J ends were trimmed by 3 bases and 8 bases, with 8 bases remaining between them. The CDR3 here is CASSLLVYEQFF. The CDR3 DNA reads TGTGCCAGCAGTTTGTTAGTTTATGAGCAGTTCTTC.

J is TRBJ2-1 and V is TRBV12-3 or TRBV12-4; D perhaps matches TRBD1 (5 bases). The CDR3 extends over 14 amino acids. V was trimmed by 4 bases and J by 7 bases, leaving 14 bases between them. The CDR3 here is CASSSDNPGNEQFF. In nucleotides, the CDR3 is TGTGCCAGCAGTTCGGACAACCCAGGGAATGAGCAGTTCTTC.

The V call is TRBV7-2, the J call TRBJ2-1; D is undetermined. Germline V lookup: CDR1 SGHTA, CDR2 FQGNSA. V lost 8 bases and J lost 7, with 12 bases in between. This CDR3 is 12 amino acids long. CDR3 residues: CASGYLRNEQFF. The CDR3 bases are TGTGCCAGCGGATATTTAAGAAATGAGCAGTTCTTC.

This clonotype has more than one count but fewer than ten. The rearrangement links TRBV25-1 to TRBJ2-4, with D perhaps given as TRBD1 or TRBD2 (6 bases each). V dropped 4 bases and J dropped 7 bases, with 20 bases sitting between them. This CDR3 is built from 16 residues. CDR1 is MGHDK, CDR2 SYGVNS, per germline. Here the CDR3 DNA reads TGTGCCAGCAGTGGTCCTGGGGGGCGGACGGGCAACATTCAGTACTTC. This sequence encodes CASSGPGGRTGNIQYF. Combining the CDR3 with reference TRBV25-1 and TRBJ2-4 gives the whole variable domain EADIYQTPRYLVIGTGKKITLECSQTMGHDKMYWYQQDPGMELHLIHYSYGVNSTEKGDLSSESTVSRIRTEHFPLTLESARPSHTSQYLCASSGPGGRTGNIQYFGAGTRLSVL.

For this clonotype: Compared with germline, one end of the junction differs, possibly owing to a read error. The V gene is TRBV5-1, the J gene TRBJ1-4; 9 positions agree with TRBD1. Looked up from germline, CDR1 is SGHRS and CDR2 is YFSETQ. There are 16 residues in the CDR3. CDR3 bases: TGCGCCAGCAGCTTGGCCGTGACAGGGGGTAATAAAAAACTGTTTTTT. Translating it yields CASSLAVTGGNKKLFF.

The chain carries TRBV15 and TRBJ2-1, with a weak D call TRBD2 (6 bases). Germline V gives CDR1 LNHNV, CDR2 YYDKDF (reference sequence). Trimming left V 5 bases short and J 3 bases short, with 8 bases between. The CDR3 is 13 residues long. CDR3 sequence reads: CATSRLVYNEQFF. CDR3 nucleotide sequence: TGTGCCACCAGCCGACTAGTCTACAATGAGCAGTTCTTC.

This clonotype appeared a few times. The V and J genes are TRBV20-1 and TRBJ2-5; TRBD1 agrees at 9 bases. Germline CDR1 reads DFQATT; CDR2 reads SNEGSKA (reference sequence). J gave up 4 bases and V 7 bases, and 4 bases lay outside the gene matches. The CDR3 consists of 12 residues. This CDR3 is CSVRTGAETQYF. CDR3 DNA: TGCAGTGTTCGGACAGGGGCAGAGACCCAGTACTTC.

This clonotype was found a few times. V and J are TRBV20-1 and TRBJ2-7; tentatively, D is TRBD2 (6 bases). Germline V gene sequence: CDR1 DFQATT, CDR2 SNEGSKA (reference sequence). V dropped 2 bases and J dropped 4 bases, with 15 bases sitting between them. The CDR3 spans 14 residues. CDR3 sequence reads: CSARRLAGLYEQYF. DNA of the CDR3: TGCAGTGCTAGACGACTGGCGGGGTTATACGAGCAGTACTTC.